This T cell receptor (beta chain) was observed in a study of blood T cell repertoires in COVID-19. About the research overall: The United States, Italy and Spain were the sources of the acute and convalescent COVID-19 samples.

V trimming: 4 bases; J trimming: 3 bases; junction bases outside the gene matches: 8. Germline-derived CDR1 and CDR2 are SNHLY and FYNNEI. This CDR3 contains 15 residues. Followed longitudinally, the Seattle patients had been enrolled during active infection. In the original processing: Amplification of reference gene primers provided the estimated nucleated cell counts. The assay was immunoSEQ multiplex PCR, and TCRdb's table has in-frame clones only and misses some. D and trimming were read from the DNA, whereas the V and J calls and clone size are those reported in that table. Of fewer than 450,000 clones listed, over 80% are singletons.

The sequenced sample consisted of peripheral blood. The V call is TRBV2, the J call TRBJ2-5; 7 nucleotides line up with TRBD1. This receptor was taken from a woman aged 50 to 60 with COVID-19, enrolled during active disease. CDR3 sequence reads: CASSAQGVIEETQYF. CDR3 bases: TGTGCCAGCAGTGCTCAGGGGGTTATAGAAGAGACCCAGTACTTC.